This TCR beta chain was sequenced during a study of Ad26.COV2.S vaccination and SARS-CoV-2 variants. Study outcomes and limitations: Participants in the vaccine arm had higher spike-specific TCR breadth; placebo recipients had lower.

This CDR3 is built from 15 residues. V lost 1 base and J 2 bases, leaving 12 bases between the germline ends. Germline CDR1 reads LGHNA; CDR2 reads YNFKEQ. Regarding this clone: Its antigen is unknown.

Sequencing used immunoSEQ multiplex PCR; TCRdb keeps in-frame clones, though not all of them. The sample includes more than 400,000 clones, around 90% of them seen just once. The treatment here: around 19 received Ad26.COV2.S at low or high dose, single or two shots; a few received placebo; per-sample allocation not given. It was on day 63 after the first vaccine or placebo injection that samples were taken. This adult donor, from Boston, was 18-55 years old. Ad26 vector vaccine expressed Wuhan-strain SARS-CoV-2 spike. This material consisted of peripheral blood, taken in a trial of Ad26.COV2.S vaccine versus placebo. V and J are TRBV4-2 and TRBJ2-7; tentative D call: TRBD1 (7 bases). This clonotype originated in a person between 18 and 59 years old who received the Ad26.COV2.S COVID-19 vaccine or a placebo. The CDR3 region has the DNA TGTGCCAGCAGCCAAGCCTCAGGGGGGACCTACGAGCAGTACTTC. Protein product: CASSQASGGTYEQYF.